This T cell receptor (beta chain) is drawn from a study of T-cell memory formation after mild COVID-19. The study's findings and limits: Researchers found some responding clones in pre-infection memory, a sign that cross-reactive memory joined.

For this clonotype: Its matching antigen is unknown.

TCRdb passed the 5' RACE reads through MiXCR, listing each CDR3 protein once. The sample consists of over 300,000 distinct CDR3 sequences, approximately 22% of them appearing once. The CDR3 is 19 amino acids. Germline trimming cut 7 bases from V and 4 bases from J; bases unmatched to any gene: 19. Germline values: CDR1 MNHEY, CDR2 SVGEGT. This TCR was recovered from a man aged 18 to 30 who had mild COVID-19 (a few samples of this study predate the infection). Cell type and time point are not known. The rearrangement uses TRBV6-2 or TRBV6-3 and TRBJ1-5, with TRBD1 matching over 10 bases. The sequencing input was PBMCs or a T cell subset sorted from them (not recorded which). The CDR3 reads CASKTTGTGDITINQPQHF. The CDR3 DNA sequence: TGTGCCAGCAAAACAACCGGGACAGGGGACATAACAATTAATCAGCCCCAGCATTTT.